This entry features one TCR beta chain sequence. This sample is part of a study of blood T cell repertoires in COVID-19. Across the study: There were acute and convalescent COVID-19 samples, and they came from the United States, Italy and Spain. Sources were T cells, B-cell-depleted T cells, or PBMCs; the material itself was cDNA or gDNA.

In the authors' methods: From reference gene primer amplification, estimates of nucleated cell counts were derived. Some clones are missing from TCRdb's copy, which holds only in-frame ones; the method was immunoSEQ multiplex PCR. The V and J calls and clone size come from that table; D and trimming were worked out from the DNA. The data hold 95,000 to 150,000 clones, with roughly 78% observed a single time. V was shortened by 2 bases and J by 0 bases, with 15 bases between the two germline ends. In germline, CDR1 is SGHRS, CDR2 YFSETQ. The CDR3 contains 18 residues. The material sequenced was peripheral blood. V usage is TRBV5-1 and J usage is TRBJ2-6; D remains unclear. The TCR originated in a man in his sixties with active or convalescent COVID-19. CDR3 loop: CASSFKAGFNSGANVLTF. The CDR3 nucleotides are TGCGCCAGCAGCTTTAAAGCAGGCTTCAACTCTGGGGCCAACGTCCTGACTTTC.